These 10 T cell receptor beta chains share one sample of origin, sequenced in a study of identical twins. TCRdb analysed the 5' RACE reads with MiXCR anew, one entry per CDR3 protein. The data show under 250,000 distinct CDR3 sequences, with about a tenth seen just once and about 5.2% held by the top ten. Sequenced input: memory (CD45RO+) T cells sorted from blood. All receptors derive from a woman aged 18-30 years in good health.

This clonotype showed up just a few times. The V call is TRBV28, the J call TRBJ1-1, with a weak D call TRBD1 (6 bases). V was cut by 8 bases and J by 3 bases, with 10 bases left in between. This CDR3 has 12 amino acids. The germline CDR1 and CDR2 sequences are MDHEN and SYDVKM. CDR3 protein: CASRTGHTEAFF. CDR3 in DNA: TGTGCCAGCCGCACAGGGCACACTGAAGCTTTCTTT. Together with reference TRBV28 and TRBJ1-1, the CDR3 gives the full variable domain: DVKVTQSSRYLVKRTGEKVFLECVQDMDHENMFWYRQDPGLGLRLIYFSYDVKMKEKGDIPEGYSVSREKKERFSLILESASTNQTSMYLCASRTGHTEAFFGQGTRLTVV.

The rearrangement joins TRBV7-2 to TRBJ2-1, with D unresolved. This CDR3 has 13 residues. Germline V CDR1 and CDR2: SGHTA, FQGNSA. Deletions cut 4 bases from V and 7 bases from J, with 11 bases between. In DNA, the CDR3 is TGTGCCAGCAGCTCCTTCCTTGGGAATGAGCAGTTCTTC. Amino acids: CASSSFLGNEQFF.

This clonotype was found a few times. The chain is built from TRBV20-1 and TRBJ1-2; 7 bases map to TRBD1. The germline V gene encodes CDR1 DFQATT and CDR2 SNEGSKA (reference sequence). The CDR3 contains 12 residues. J lost 11 bases, V lost 4 bases, and 10 bases had no gene match. The CDR3 nucleotides read TGCAGTGCTACCCCGACAGGGAGCGATTACACCTTC. Protein product: CSATPTGSDYTF.

The chain has TRBV4-3 and TRBJ2-1; a possible D gene is TRBD1 (5 bases). Germline V CDR1 and CDR2: LGHNA, YSLEER. This CDR3 is built from 19 residues. Trimming shortened V by 0 bases and J by 0 bases, and 18 bases separated the two germline ends. This CDR3 reads CASSQDTGPPYSSYNEQFF. CDR3 DNA sequence: TGCGCCAGCAGCCAAGATACAGGCCCACCTTACAGCTCCTACAATGAGCAGTTCTTC.

This clonotype has a count of ten or more. The chain joins TRBV9 to TRBJ2-3; no firm D call. The CDR3 covers 16 residues. Per the germline V gene, CDR1 is SGDLS and CDR2 is YYNGEE. V lost 4 bases, J lost 4 bases, and 19 bases lay in between. CDR3 nucleotides: TGTGCCAGCAGCAAGACCGGGCCTAGAGGACCAGATACGCAGTATTTT. It translates to CASSKTGPRGPDTQYF.

The sample holds a few counts of this clonotype. The rearrangement links TRBV27 to TRBJ1-1; a possible D gene is TRBD1 (6 bases). V gave up 4 bases and J gave up 3 bases, with 18 bases separating them. Germline-derived CDR1 and CDR2 are MNHEY and SMNVEV (reference sequence). The CDR3 runs 16 residues. CDR3 nucleotide sequence: TGTGCCAGCAGTTCGAAAACCCATGGGGGGCACACTGAAGCTTTCTTT. Translation: CASSSKTHGGHTEAFF.

This clonotype was recorded at least ten times. V gene TRBV5-1 combines with J gene TRBJ2-4; 9 bases match TRBD1. This CDR3 is built from 17 residues. J lost 6 bases, V lost 4 bases, and 14 bases had no gene match. Per the germline V gene, CDR1 is SGHRS and CDR2 is YFSETQ. CDR3 region: CASSEQTGTGKGNIQYF. The CDR3 nucleotides are TGCGCCAGCAGCGAACAGACCGGGACAGGGAAGGGAAACATTCAGTACTTC.

The chain has TRBV7-9 and TRBJ1-4; TRBD1 matches 7 bases. Looked up from germline, CDR1 is SEHNR and CDR2 is FQNEAQ (reference sequence). This CDR3 is built from 16 residues. With V trimmed by 5 bases and J by 7 bases, 13 bases remained unmatched. The CDR3 loop reads CASSPPMRQGGEKLFF. The CDR3 bases are TGTGCCAGCAGCCCTCCAATGAGACAGGGAGGTGAAAAACTGTTTTTT.

The chain combines TRBV12-3 or TRBV12-4 with TRBJ1-2; D is possibly TRBD1 (6 bases). Trimming pared 3 bases from V and 7 bases from J, leaving 18 bases between. This CDR3 is built from 15 residues. DNA for the CDR3: TGTGCCAGCAGTTTGGGTCGACTCCAGGGGCCTGGCTACACCTTC. It encodes CASSLGRLQGPGYTF.

This chain links TRBV20-1 with TRBJ1-5, with 9 bases matching TRBD1. The CDR3 length is 14 residues. V was pared by 0 bases and J by 7 bases, with 4 bases of the junction left unmatched. CDR1 and CDR2 (germline): DFQATT, SNEGSKA (reference sequence). The CDR3 sequence is CSARDRQGEQPQHF. Here the CDR3 DNA reads TGCAGTGCTAGAGACCGACAGGGGGAGCAGCCCCAGCATTTT.